These T cell receptor beta chains were read from a single sample in a study of T cells in Graves' hyperthyroidism and ophthalmopathy. In TCRdb, the multiplex PCR reads were re-called with MiXCR into one record per CDR3 protein. The sample consists of approximately 590,000 distinct CDR3 sequences, roughly 14% of them appearing once. The sequenced sample was blood. Every receptor here comes from a woman in her 30s with Graves' hyperthyroidism. Each CDR3 is given with its conserved first and last residue. The order of the fields is clone size, D gene, V gene, J gene, CDR3 protein, CDR3 DNA. A D gene is named only where the DNA matches it firmly. Expanded clones are given a class, and other clones once, few, many or no size at all.

>many|NA|TRBV28|TRBJ1-1
CASSLQGPTEAFF
TGTGCCAGCAGTTTACAGGGACCCACTGAAGCTTTCTTT
>many|NA|TRBV18|TRBJ2-5
CASSPTPTGPETQYF
TGTGCCAGCTCACCAACACCAACAGGGCCAGAGACCCAGTACTTC
>few|TRBD2|TRBV4-1|TRBJ2-5
CASSQVGGDGGRATQYF
TGCGCCAGCAGCCAAGTGGGGGGGGATGGGGGAAGGGCGACCCAGTACTTC
>many|NA|TRBV6-5|TRBJ2-1
CASSYGGLSYNEQFF
TGTGCCAGCAGTTATGGGGGCCTCTCCTACAATGAGCAGTTCTTC
>NA|NA|TRBV30|TRBJ1-3
CAWSVRGQFSGNTIYF
TGTGCCTGGAGTGTACGGGGGCAGTTCTCTGGAAACACCATATATTTT
>many|TRBD2|TRBV10-3|TRBJ2-1
CAISEGLDYNEQFF
TGTGCCATCAGTGAAGGACTAGACTACAATGAGCAGTTCTTC
>many|NA|TRBV12-3/TRBV12-4|TRBJ2-7
CASSFPPNEQYF
TGTGCCAGCAGTTTTCCCCCTAACGAGCAGTACTTC
>many|NA|TRBV2|TRBJ2-2
CASSDGFGGRLVGELFF
TGTGCCAGCAGTGATGGTTTTGGTGGGAGGCTTGTCGGGGAGCTGTTTTTT
>NA|NA|TRBV3-1|TRBJ2-7
CASSQGGPGPFYEQYF
TGTGCCAGCAGCCAAGGGGGACCGGGGCCTTTCTACGAGCAGTACTTC
>many|NA|TRBV3-1|TRBJ2-7
CASSQTPYEQYF
TGTGCCAGCAGCCAAACACCCTACGAGCAGTACTTC